The TCR beta chain under discussion was sequenced for a study of regulatory T cells in long-lasting Graves disease. There are many counts of this clonotype. Its antigen is unidentified. Study-wide findings and caveats: There were preferences for TRBV28, TRBJ1-2 and TRBJ2-5 in persistent disease. Accuracy could have been hurt by small sample size. New patients shared around 920 public clonotypes, fewer than the approximately 2,500 shared by persistent patients.

Sample time point: newly diagnosed GD, antithyroid drugs for less than 3 months. RNA extracted from PBMCs served as the sequencing template. Library construction for TCR beta used iRepertoire HTBI primers and Arm-PCR of CDR3 regions. TCRdb re-called the multiplex PCR reads through MiXCR, storing one row per CDR3 protein. Of roughly 560,000 distinct CDR3 sequences listed, around 12% are singletons. V was clipped by 1 base and J by 8 bases; unmatched bases: 9. Germline CDR1 SGHTA, CDR2 FQGNSA. This CDR3 contains 16 residues. Another study also made use of these data, one on T cells in Graves' hyperthyroidism and ophthalmopathy.

The sample was peripheral blood mononuclear cells (PBMCs), taken at new diagnosis, from a patient treated with antithyroid drugs. The chain combines TRBV7-2 with TRBJ2-2; 8 bases align to TRBD2. The receptor was derived from a woman aged 25 to 39 with Graves disease. CDR3 residues: CASSLGGAGGRGELFF. The CDR3 coding sequence is TGTGCCAGCAGCTTAGGAGGGGCGGGAGGTAGAGGGGAGCTGTTTTTT.